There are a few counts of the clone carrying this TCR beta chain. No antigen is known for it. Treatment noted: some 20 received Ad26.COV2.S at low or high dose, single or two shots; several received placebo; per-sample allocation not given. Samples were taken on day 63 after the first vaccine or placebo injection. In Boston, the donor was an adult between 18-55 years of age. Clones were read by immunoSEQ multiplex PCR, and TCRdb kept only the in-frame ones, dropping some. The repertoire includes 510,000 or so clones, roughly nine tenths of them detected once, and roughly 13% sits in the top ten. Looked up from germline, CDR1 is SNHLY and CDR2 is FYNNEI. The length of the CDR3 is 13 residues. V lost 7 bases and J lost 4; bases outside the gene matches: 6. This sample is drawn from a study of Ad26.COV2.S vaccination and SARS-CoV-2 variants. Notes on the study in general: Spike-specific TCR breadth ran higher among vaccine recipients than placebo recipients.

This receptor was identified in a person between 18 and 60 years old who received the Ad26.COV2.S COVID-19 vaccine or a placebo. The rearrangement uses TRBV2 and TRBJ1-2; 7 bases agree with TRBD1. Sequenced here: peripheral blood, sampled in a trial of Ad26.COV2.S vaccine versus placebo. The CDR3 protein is CASTPGQSYGYTF. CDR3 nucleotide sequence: TGTGCCAGCACCCCGGGACAGTCCTATGGCTACACCTTC.